The clone carrying this T cell receptor beta chain occurred a few times. Its antigen is currently unknown. A junction end diverges from the germline sequence, so it may reflect a read error. In terms of origin and age, donors were healthy Caucasian individuals from Russia aged 6 to 90. These data are taken from a study of blood T cells in healthy people across ages. Germline CDR1 reads SGHKS; CDR2 reads YYEKEE (reference sequence). The CDR3 is 12 residues long. Study-level results: Without sorted subsets, naive and antigen-experienced compartments could not be conclusively compared.

Together with a sample-barcoded 5' primer, a J-beta primer mix was included in a second PCR lasting roughly 7 to 11 cycles. TCRdb reanalysed the 5' RACE reads using MiXCR and keeps one entry per CDR3 protein. This table has roughly 1,700,000 distinct CDR3 sequences, 28% appearing once. The specimen was blood. The sequence was collected from a woman under 40 in good health. The rearrangement links TRBV5-5 to TRBJ2-5; D unclear. CDR3 nucleotides: TGTGCCGGCAGCTTTAGCCAAGAGACCCAGTACTTC. This translates into CAGSFSQETQYF.